This T cell receptor beta chain came from a study of technical replicates of blood from a few donors. The protocol was immunoSEQ multiplex PCR, while the TCRdb copy is restricted to in-frame clones and leaves out a portion. The table lists more than 75,000 clones, roughly 93% of them singletons. This CDR3 has 16 amino acids. From germline, CDR1 is SGHRS and CDR2 YFSETQ. Trimming removed 2 bases from V and 1 base from J, with 13 bases in between. This clone was counted between two and nine times. The clonotype originates from a human donor in good health. The rearrangement uses TRBV5-1 and TRBJ1-3; D call uncertain. Sample: T cells isolated from PBMCs. The CDR3 DNA is TGCGCCAGCAGCTTAGCCGGGTCCCCTTCTGGAAACACCATATATTTT. Its translation is CASSLAGSPSGNTIYF.